The 20 T cell receptor beta chains presented below share a single source sample, sequenced in a study of T cells in Graves' hyperthyroidism and ophthalmopathy. RNA transcripts gave rise to amplified TCR beta CDR3 regions. When the TCR CDR3 underwent first-round RT-PCR, the HTBI primer set was used. TCRdb itself ran the multiplex PCR reads through MiXCR, one entry per CDR3 protein. The sample lists fewer than 750,000 distinct CDR3 sequences, about 45% occurring once. Sequences were obtained from peripheral blood or thyroid tissue (not recorded which). The source is a woman between 18 and 29 years old with Graves' hyperthyroidism.

This clonotype was observed a handful of times. The CDR3 DNA is TGTGCCACCAGTCGAGGGACTAGCGGGAGCATGAGGTACAATGAGCAGTTCTTC. Its translation: CATSRGTSGSMRYNEQFF. V and J are TRBV24-1 and TRBJ2-7, with TRBD2 matching over 14 bases. The J call may be incorrect, as the DNA end agrees better with TRBJ2-1. CDR1 KGHDR and CDR2 SFDVKD come from the germline V gene. The CDR3 contains 18 residues.

CDR3 protein: CASPPAAPETQYF. CDR3 bases: TGTGCCAGTCCTCCGGCAGCCCCAGAGACCCAGTACTTC. The chain combines TRBV2 with TRBJ2-5; no clear D gene. V gave up 9 bases and J gave up 4 bases, with 15 bases separating them. Germline V CDR1 and CDR2: SNHLY, FYNNEI. This CDR3 has 13 residues.

This sequence joins TRBV10-3 and TRBJ1-6; 9 bases map to TRBD1. The J segment lost 7 bases and the V segment lost 2 bases, leaving 3 bases of the junction unmatched. Looked up from germline, CDR1 is ENHRY and CDR2 is SYGVKD. The CDR3 sequence is 15 residues long. As DNA, the CDR3 is TGTGCCATCAGTGAGGGACAGGGGTGGAATTCACCCCTCCACTTT. It translates to CAISEGQGWNSPLHF.

This chain links TRBV2 with TRBJ2-1; 9 bases line up with TRBD1. J gave up 10 bases and V 6 bases, and 4 bases lay outside the gene matches. The germline CDR1 and CDR2 sequences are SNHLY and FYNNEI. The CDR3 covers 12 residues. The CDR3 DNA sequence: TGTGCCAGCAGGGGGACAGGGTTCGAGCAGTTCTTC. Amino acid sequence: CASRGTGFEQFF.

The gene calls are TRBV10-2 and TRBJ2-7; the match to TRBD2 covers 9 bases. CDR1 is WSHSY, CDR2 SAAADI, per germline. The junction had 12 bases not matched to a gene; V was cut back by 8 bases and J by 7 bases. The CDR3 spans 14 residues. The CDR3 region is CASLKGLAYNEQYF. CDR3 nucleotide sequence: TGCGCCAGCCTCAAGGGACTAGCCTACAATGAGCAGTACTTC.

This clonotype was counted many times. J is TRBJ2-7 and V is TRBV6-5; a weak D match, TRBD2 (6 bases). This CDR3 comprises 12 residues. Germline assignment: CDR1 MNHEY and CDR2 SVGAGI. Trimming took 5 bases from V and 7 from J, leaving 12 bases between them. CDR3 loop: CASSTPSEEQYF. CDR3 coding DNA: TGTGCCAGCAGTACCCCTAGCGAAGAGCAGTACTTC.

The genes are TRBV10-2 and TRBJ2-7, with D maybe TRBD2 (6 bases). Germline lookup yields CDR1 WSHSY and CDR2 SAAADI. V was shortened by 8 bases and J by 2 bases, with 16 bases between the two germline ends. The CDR3 sequence is 14 residues long. CDR3 sequence reads: CASGLGRGTYEQYF. The CDR3 region has the DNA TGCGCCAGCGGCCTGGGACGGGGGACCTACGAGCAGTACTTC.

Written as DNA, the CDR3 is TGCAGCGCCAGGACAGGTTCGAACACCGGGGAGACCCAGTACTTC. It translates to CSARTGSNTGETQYF. This chain links TRBV29-1 with TRBJ2-5, with 7 bases lining up with TRBD1. J lost 5 bases, V lost 7 bases, and 16 bases had no gene match. Germline-derived CDR1 and CDR2 are SQVTM and ANQGSEA. The CDR3 has 15 residues. Full variable domain (remainder filled in from reference TRBV29-1 and TRBJ2-5): SAVISQKPSRDICQRGTSLTIQCQVDSQVTMMFWYRQQPGQSLTLIATANQGSEATYESGFVIDKFPISRPNLTFSTLTVSNMSPEDSSIYLCSARTGSNTGETQYFGPGTRLLVL.

This clonotype occurred many times. The chain carries TRBV6-6 and TRBJ1-4; D is uncertain. The CDR3 covers 15 residues. CDR1 and CDR2 from the germline V gene are MNHNY and SVGAGI (reference sequence). V dropped 0 bases and J dropped 3 bases, with 8 bases sitting between them. CDR3 in amino acids: CASSYSRTANEKLFF. CDR3 nucleotide sequence: TGTGCCAGCAGTTACTCGAGGACGGCTAATGAAAAACTGTTTTTT.

This clonotype was recorded a few times. The V gene is TRBV11-2, the J gene TRBJ1-3; D may be TRBD2 (6 bases). The DNA end is more similar to TRBJ2-3, so the J call may be wrong. CDR1 SGHAT and CDR2 FQNNGV come from the germline V gene. The CDR3 runs 16 residues. CDR3 sequence (DNA): TGTGCCAGCAGCTTAGAGGGGGGACTTTCCACAGATACGCAGTATTTT. As protein: CASSLEGGLSTDTQYF.

Note on this clonotype: One base away lies a much larger clone, so this may be a sequencing read error. The chain is built from TRBV7-9 and TRBJ2-2; D remains ambiguous. The CDR3 totals 15 residues. In germline, CDR1 is SEHNR, CDR2 FQNEAQ (reference sequence). The CDR3: CANSSVGYIPGELFF. The CDR3 bases are TGTGCCAACAGCTCCGTGGGTTATATTCCCGGGGAGCTGTTTTTT.

This clonotype has ten or more counts. The chain employs TRBV12-3 or TRBV12-4 and TRBJ1-5, with D tentatively TRBD1 (6 bases). This CDR3 is built from 19 residues. V shed 2 bases and J shed 0 bases, with 20 bases lying between them. This chain's CDR3 is CASSLFGRGVGLSNQPQHF. CDR3 coding DNA: TGTGCCAGCAGTTTATTCGGCAGGGGTGTAGGTCTTAGCAATCAGCCCCAGCATTTT.

For this clonotype: A much more abundant neighbour one base away suggests this may be a read error. The V call is TRBV6-5, the J call TRBJ1-1, with no clear D. Germline V gives CDR1 MNHEY, CDR2 SVGAGI. The CDR3 sequence is 14 residues long. Trimming removed 1 base from V and 3 bases from J, with 9 bases in between. CDR3 in amino acids: CASSYYRRYTEAFF. The CDR3 DNA follows: TGTGCCAGCAGTTACTATCGAAGGTACACTGAAGCTTTCTTT.

The chain couples TRBV29-1 to TRBJ2-7; the match to TRBD2 covers 11 bases. There are 14 residues in the CDR3. Germline V gives CDR1 SQVTM, CDR2 ANQGSEA. With 8 bases clipped from V and 7 bases from J, the junction kept 13 bases outside the gene matches. CDR3: CSSELAGVGDEQYF. Here the CDR3 DNA reads TGCAGCTCAGAACTAGCGGGAGTCGGGGATGAGCAGTACTTC.

The chain combines TRBV29-1 with TRBJ2-7, with D hard to call. CDR3 length equals 12 residues. V lost 1 base, J lost 7 bases, and 11 bases lay in between. The germline gives CDR1 SQVTM, CDR2 ANQGSEA. This CDR3 reads CSVEVLYNEQYF. DNA for the CDR3: TGCAGCGTTGAAGTACTCTACAATGAGCAGTACTTC.

Regarding this clonotype: Given the absence of the conserved phenylalanine or tryptophan at the CDR3 end, a read error is likely. The chain carries TRBV2 and TRBJ1-2, with no clear D. Trimming cost V 2 bases and J 6 bases, with 13 bases left between them. This CDR3 has 14 amino acids. Germline V gene data show CDR1 as SNHLY and CDR2 as FYNNEI. CDR3 DNA: TGTGCCAGCAGTGAACATCACAACTCGCATGGCTACACCCTC. Its translation is CASSEHHNSHGYTL.

This clonotype was seen ten or more times. The V and J genes are TRBV5-5 and TRBJ1-1; unclear D gene. The CDR3 has 13 residues. The germline V gene encodes CDR1 SGHKS and CDR2 YYEKEE (reference sequence). Trimming removed 6 bases from V and 3 bases from J, with 12 bases in between. The CDR3 nucleotides are TGTGCCAGCACCACTAGGAGGGACACTGAAGCTTTCTTT. Protein sequence: CASTTRRDTEAFF. The entire variable domain, with the rest obtained from reference TRBV5-5 and TRBJ1-1, is as follows: DAGVTQSPTHLIKTRGQQVTLRCSPISGHKSVSWYQQVLGQGPQFIFQYYEKEERGRGNFPDRFSARQFPNYSSELNVNALLLGDSALYLCASTTRRDTEAFFGQGTRLTVV.

This clonotype was seen a single time. This chain connects TRBV7-2 to TRBJ2-3; D is unresolved. Germline V lookup: CDR1 SGHTA, CDR2 FQGNSA. Trimming removed 4 bases at V and 2 bases at J, with 16 bases between. The length of the CDR3 is 16 residues. DNA of the CDR3: TGTGCCAGCAGCTCCCGGCGGTGGGCGGTCACAGATACGCAGTATTTT. Amino acids: CASSSRRWAVTDTQYF.

This chain uses TRBV4-3 with TRBJ2-7; perhaps D is TRBD1 or TRBD2 (5 bases each). CDR1 is LGHNA and CDR2 is YSLEER in the germline V gene. Trimming left V 0 bases short and J 4 bases short, with 16 bases between. This CDR3 has 16 amino acids. The CDR3 bases are TGCGCCAGCAGCCAAGATCTTGGGGGTTCGGCGTACGAGCAGTACTTC. Translating gives CASSQDLGGSAYEQYF.

Many counts were recorded for this clonotype. The chain joins TRBV5-1 to TRBJ2-2, with 9 bases lining up with TRBD2. This CDR3 comprises 19 residues. Germline V CDR1 and CDR2: SGHRS, YFSETQ. V lost 0 bases, J lost 2 bases, and 11 bases stayed unmatched. The CDR3 loop reads CASSLVVAGASLNTGELFF. The CDR3 DNA follows: TGCGCCAGCAGCTTGGTGGTAGCGGGAGCCAGCCTTAACACCGGGGAGCTGTTTTTT.